Sequencing of this T cell receptor (beta chain) was carried out in a study of blood T cell repertoires in COVID-19. Deletions cut 3 bases from V and 5 bases from J, with 9 bases between. The CDR3 runs 13 residues. From germline, CDR1 is SGDLS and CDR2 YYNGEE. Produced via immunoSEQ multiplex PCR; TCRdb's table is partial and in-frame only. The sample records 30,000 to 50,000 clones, roughly 80% being singletons. The sample holds a few counts of this clone. The clonotype comes from a man in his forties or fifties with active or convalescent COVID-19. Source material: peripheral blood. This chain joins TRBV9 and TRBJ1-5; D is unresolved. CDR3 in amino acids: CASSAWGDQPQHF. In nucleotides, the CDR3 is TGTGCCAGCAGCGCCTGGGGAGATCAGCCCCAGCATTTT.